This T cell receptor beta chain was recorded in a study of beta chain features in type 1 diabetes. Germline values: CDR1 SGHVS, CDR2 FQNEAQ. V lost 3 bases, J lost 4 bases, and 9 bases lay in between. The CDR3 runs 13 residues. The whole isolated RNA underwent reverse transcription, so sequencing captured expressed TCRB transcripts. Sequencing used immunoSEQ multiplex PCR; TCRdb keeps in-frame clones, though not all of them. The sample consists of 850,000 to 900,000 clones, roughly 16% of them appearing once. There are a few counts of this clone. Donors contributed one heparinised blood draw apiece, averaging about 116 mL. Markers CD45RO/CCR7/CD25/CD127/CD95/CD27 served to sort CD4+ naive, central memory, regulatory and stem cell-like memory cells. Purities over 98% were achieved in all sorted populations.

Sequencing input: naive CD4+ T cells from blood. The chain links TRBV7-8 to TRBJ1-1, with D hard to call. The TCR originated in a woman between 18 and 30 years old in good health. CDR3 loop: CASSFPPGTEAFF. The CDR3 nucleotides read TGTGCCAGCAGCTTCCCCCCGGGCACTGAAGCTTTCTTT. Filled out from reference TRBV7-8 and TRBJ1-1, the complete variable domain reads GAGVSQSPRYKVAKRGQDVALRCDPISGHVSLFWYQQALGQGPEFLTYFQNEAQLDKSGLPSDRFFAERPEGSVSTLKIQRTQQEDSAVYLCASSFPPGTEAFFGQGTRLTVV.